These T cell receptor beta chains were read from a single sample in a study of patients and donors after allogeneic stem cell transplantation. Each CDR3 protein gets one entry after TCRdb re-called the RT-PCR reads with MiXCR. The table shows under 200,000 distinct CDR3 sequences, with over 25% occurring only once. The sample taken for sequencing was blood, either unsorted or a sorted T cell fraction (not recorded which). The receptor source for this set is a human donor who was either an allogeneic HSCT recipient or a stem cell or donor lymphocyte infusion donor (not recorded which). It is not recorded whose cells these are; they may come from a transplant donor. CDR3s include the opening cysteine and the closing phenylalanine or tryptophan. D genes are given only for firm matches. A row's size may be missing; if present it is once, few, many or a size class.

>TRBJ2-4|TRBV5-1|TRBD2|NA
TGCGCCAGCAGCCCTCGGGAGGGGTTAAACATTCAGTACTTC
CASSPREGLNIQYF
>TRBJ2-1|TRBV6-6|NA|few
TGTGCCAGCAGTTACGGAATTTACAATGAGCAGTTCTTC
CASSYGIYNEQFF
>TRBJ1-4|TRBV4-1|TRBD1|few
TGCGCCAGCAGCCAATCCCGGGACAGGGTTAATGAAAAACTGTTTTTT
CASSQSRDRVNEKLFF
>TRBJ2-1|TRBV27|NA|NA
TGTGCCAGCAGTCCCCCCGCCATAAAGAGGGAGCAGTTCTTC
CASSPPAIKREQFF
>TRBJ2-7|TRBV30|NA|few
TGTGCCTGGAGTCCCGGGACTGGGGACTACGAGCAGTACTTC
CAWSPGTGDYEQYF
>TRBJ1-2|TRBV7-9|NA|NA
TGTGCCAGCAGCTTATTCGAAGGGGATGGCTACACCTTC
CASSLFEGDGYTF
>TRBJ2-1|TRBV6-1|TRBD2|NA
TGTGCCAGCACCAGTCTAGCGGGAGGACCCTACAATGAGCAGTTCTTC
CASTSLAGGPYNEQFF
>TRBJ1-1|TRBV18|NA|NA
TGTGCCAGCTCACCAGGTCCCACTGAAGCTTTCTTT
CASSPGPTEAFF
>TRBJ2-3|TRBV7-9|NA|NA
TGTGCCAGCAGCTACAGAAACACAGATACGCAGTATTTT
CASSYRNTDTQYF
>TRBJ2-1|TRBV20-1|NA|NA
TGCAGTGCTAGGAAACAGATTCTTTACAATGAGCAGTTCTTC
CSARKQILYNEQFF
>TRBJ2-7|TRBV29-1|NA|NA
TGCAGCGTTGCGGGGGACGGGGGTCCCTACGAGCAGTACTTC
CSVAGDGGPYEQYF
>TRBJ1-4|TRBV7-3|TRBD1|NA
TGTGCCAGCAGCCGGACAGGGGGCATTAATGAAAAACTGTTTTTT
CASSRTGGINEKLFF
>TRBJ1-6|TRBV12-3/TRBV12-4|NA|few
TGTGCCAGCAGTCTGGGGGGGGCCACCTATGGTTCACCCCTCCACTTT
CASSLGGATYGSPLHF
>TRBJ1-3|TRBV7-9|NA|few
TGTGCCAGCAGCTTGCAGACTTCTGGAAACACCATATATTTT
CASSLQTSGNTIYF
>TRBJ2-2|TRBV12-3/TRBV12-4|NA|few
TGTGCCAGCAGTTTAGCGGGAGTCACCGGGGAGCTGTTTTTT
CASSLAGVTGELFF
>TRBJ1-4|TRBV28|NA|NA
TGTGCCAGCAGTAGCGGGGGACACCAGAATGAAAAACTGTTTTTT
CASSSGGHQNEKLFF
>TRBJ2-5|TRBV11-2|NA|once
TGTGGCAGCAGCTTCTCGGGAGAAGAGACCCAGTACTTC
CGSSFSGEETQYF
>TRBJ2-1|TRBV2|NA|NA
TGTGCCAGCAGTGAAGTGATAAGATTCAATGAGCAGTTCTTC
CASSEVIRFNEQFF
>TRBJ2-7|TRBV9|NA|NA
TGTGCCAGCAGCCCCAGTTCCCTCCCCGCCTACGAGCAGTACTTC
CASSPSSLPAYEQYF
>TRBJ1-5|TRBV14|NA|few
TGTGCCAGCAGCCGTCAAGGGGGGCCCCAGCATTTT
CASSRQGGPQHF
>TRBJ1-5|TRBV6-2/TRBV6-3|NA|few
TGTGCCAGCAGTTACTCGAGTCAGGGGAAGAATCAGCCCCAGCATTTT
CASSYSSQGKNQPQHF
>TRBJ1-3|TRBV12-3/TRBV12-4|NA|NA
TGTGCCAGCACCACGGGAAGGGGCCCTCTCTCTGGAAACACCATATATTTT
CASTTGRGPLSGNTIYF
>TRBJ2-1|TRBV3-1|TRBD1|once
TGTGCCAGCAGCCAGGGACCGGGACAGGGGACTGAGCAGTTCTTC
CASSQGPGQGTEQFF
>TRBJ2-7|TRBV5-5|NA|NA
TGTGCCAGCAGCTGGCTCCGGGACGTTGGCTACGAGCAGTACTTC
CASSWLRDVGYEQYF
>TRBJ1-6|TRBV4-3|NA|few
TGCGCCAGCAGCCAAAGGCAGGGAGATAATTCACCCCTCCACTTT
CASSQRQGDNSPLHF
>TRBJ2-1|TRBV4-3|NA|NA
TGCGCCAGCAGCCAAGACGGGGGATGGGACAATGAGCAGTTCTTC
CASSQDGGWDNEQFF
>TRBJ1-6|TRBV12-3/TRBV12-4|NA|NA
TGTGCCAGCAGTGCAGGACAGCCTGTTAAGGGTTCACCCCTCCACTTT
CASSAGQPVKGSPLHF
>TRBJ2-3|TRBV6-5|TRBD2|NA
TGTGCCAGCAGCCTTAGCGGGAGGCCTAAGGGTACGCAGTATTTT
CASSLSGRPKGTQYF
>TRBJ2-5|TRBV12-3/TRBV12-4|NA|few
TGTGCCAGCAGTTTTTTGGGCGAGGAGACCCAGTACTTC
CASSFLGEETQYF
>TRBJ1-2|TRBV6-2/TRBV6-3|NA|few
TGTGCCAGCAGTTGGGACGATAACTATGGCTACACCTTC
CASSWDDNYGYTF
>TRBJ2-3|TRBV24-1|NA|few
TGTGCCACCAGTGATTGGGACCGGGATACGCAGTATTTT
CATSDWDRDTQYF
>TRBJ2-3|TRBV27|NA|NA
TGTGCCAGCAGTTACGGCCTGACAGATACGCAGTATTTT
CASSYGLTDTQYF
>TRBJ2-1|TRBV27|TRBD2|once
TGTGCCAGCAGTTTAGCTCTAGCGGGAGGACCCAACTACAATGAGCAGTTCTTC
CASSLALAGGPNYNEQFF
>TRBJ2-7|TRBV9|TRBD2|NA
TGTGCCAGCAGCGTGACTAGCGGTCACTACGAGCAGTACTTC
CASSVTSGHYEQYF
>TRBJ2-1|TRBV24-1|NA|NA
TGTGCCACCAGTGACCCCCTATCGGGATACAATGAGCAGTTCTTC
CATSDPLSGYNEQFF